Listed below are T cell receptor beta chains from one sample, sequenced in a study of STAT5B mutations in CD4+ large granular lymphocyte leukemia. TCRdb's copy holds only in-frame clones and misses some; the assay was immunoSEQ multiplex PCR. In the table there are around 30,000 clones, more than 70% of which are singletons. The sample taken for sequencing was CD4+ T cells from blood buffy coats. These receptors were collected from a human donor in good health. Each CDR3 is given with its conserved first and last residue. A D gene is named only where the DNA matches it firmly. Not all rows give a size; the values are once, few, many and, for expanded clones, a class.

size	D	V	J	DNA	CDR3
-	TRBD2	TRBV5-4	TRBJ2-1	TGTGCCAGCGGGCGACTAGCGGGAGGTAATGAGCAGTTCTTC	CASGRLAGGNEQFF
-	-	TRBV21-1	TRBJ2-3	TGTGCCAGCAGCAGATCTCTCGCCCGGGACAGGGGAAGGTTTCATTCAAGCACAGATACGCAGTATTTT	CASSRSLARDRGRFHSSTDTQYF
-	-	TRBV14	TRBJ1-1	TGTGCCAGCAGCCAAGTAGTCGCCTACACTGAAGCTTTCTTT	CASSQVVAYTEAFF
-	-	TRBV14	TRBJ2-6	TGTGCCAGCAGCGCCCCCCCCGCCAACGTCCTGACTTTC	CASSAPPANVLTF
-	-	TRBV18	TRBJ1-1	TGTGCCAGCTCACAGGGGTTCCCTGAAGCTTTCTTT	CASSQGFPEAFF
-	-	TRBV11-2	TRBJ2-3	TGTGCCAGCAGTCGGACTACCCGGGCAGATACGCAGTATTTT	CASSRTTRADTQYF
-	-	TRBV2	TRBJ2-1	TGTGCCAGCAGACGGACTGGGAGGAATGAGCAGTTCTTC	CASRRTGRNEQFF
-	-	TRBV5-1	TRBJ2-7	TGCGCCAGCACCCCCACGGCGGTGAACTCCTACGAGCAGTACTTC	CASTPTAVNSYEQYF
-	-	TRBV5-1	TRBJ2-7	TGCGCCAGCAGCCTTGGGACTCCGGTCCTCTACGAGCAGTACTTC	CASSLGTPVLYEQYF
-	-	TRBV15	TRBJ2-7	TGTGCCACCAGCAGAGTAGGACGTTGGTACTTC	CATSRVGRWYF
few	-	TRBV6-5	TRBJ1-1	TGTGCCAGCAGTTACTCGAAGGTGGGGGTTGAAGCTTTCTTT	CASSYSKVGVEAFF
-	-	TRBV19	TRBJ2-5	TGTGCCAGTAGTATAGAGGGATTGGGGACCCAGTACTTC	CASSIEGLGTQYF
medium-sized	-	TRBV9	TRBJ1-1	TGTGCCAGCACCACTGACGGGGCGGGGTCTGAAGCTTTCTTT	CASTTDGAGSEAFF
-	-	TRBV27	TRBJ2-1	TGTGCCAGCAGTTTGGAAACTAGGCGCATATACAATGAGCAGTTCTTC	CASSLETRRIYNEQFF
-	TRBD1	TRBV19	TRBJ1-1	TGTGCCAGTACCGTGACAGGGGCCAGAGAAGCTTTCTTT	CASTVTGAREAFF
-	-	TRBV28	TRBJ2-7	TGTGCCAGCAGTCCGACGAGAGAGGGTCCCCAGCAGTACTTC	CASSPTREGPQQYF
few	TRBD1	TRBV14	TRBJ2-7	TGTGCCAGCAGCCTTGACAGGGCTGCCGACTACGAGCAGTACTTC	CASSLDRAADYEQYF
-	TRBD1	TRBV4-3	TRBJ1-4	TGCGCCAGCAGCCAAGCGGGGACAGCTTATAATGAAAAACTGTTTTTT	CASSQAGTAYNEKLFF
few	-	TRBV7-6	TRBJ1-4	TGTGCCAGCAGCTTACTCCCTGAAAAACTGTTTTTT	CASSLLPEKLFF
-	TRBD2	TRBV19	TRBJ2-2	TGTGCCAGTAGTTCGTTTGGACTAGCGGCCGGGGAGCTGTTTTTT	CASSSFGLAAGELFF
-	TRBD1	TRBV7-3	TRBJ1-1	TGTGCCAGCAGCAGTACCGGGACAGGGAACACTGAAGCTTTCTTT	CASSSTGTGNTEAFF
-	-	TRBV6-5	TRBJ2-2	TGTGCCAGCAGTTTAGCGGTAACCGGGGAGCTGTTTTTT	CASSLAVTGELFF
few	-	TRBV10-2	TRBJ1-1	TGCGCCAGCAGGGGGTGGACGGAGAACACTGAAGCTTTCTTT	CASRGWTENTEAFF
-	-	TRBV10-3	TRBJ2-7	TGTGCCATCAGTGGGGGGACGACGGCGTACGAGCAGTACTTC	CAISGGTTAYEQYF
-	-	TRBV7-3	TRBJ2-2	TGTGCCAGCAGCTCGCTCCCCGTAACAGGGGGGGGCACCGGGGAGCTGTTTTTT	CASSSLPVTGGGTGELFF
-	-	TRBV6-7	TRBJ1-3	TGTGCCAGAGGGAACTCTGGAAACACCATATATTTT	CARGNSGNTIYF
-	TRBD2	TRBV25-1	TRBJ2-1	TGTGCCAGCAGGAATAGCGGGCGCCGGGTCAATGAGCAGTTCTTC	CASRNSGRRVNEQFF
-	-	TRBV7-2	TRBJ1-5	TGTGCCAGCAGCTTAAGCCAGGGTAATCAGCCCCAGCATTTT	CASSLSQGNQPQHF
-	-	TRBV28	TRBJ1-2	TGTGCCAGCAGTTCTCATACAGGGTGGGGGGCTAACTATGGCTACACCTTC	CASSSHTGWGANYGYTF
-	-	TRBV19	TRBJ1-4	TGTGCCAGTAGTATACGGGGGGAAGCAATTGGAAAACTGTTTTTT	CASSIRGEAIGKLFF
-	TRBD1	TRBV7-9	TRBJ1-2	TGTGCCAGCAGCTTAACAGGGGCTAGAGGCTACACCTTC	CASSLTGARGYTF
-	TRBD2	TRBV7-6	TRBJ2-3	TGTGCCAGCAGCTTAGCGACTAGCGTGAGCACAGATACGCAGTATTTT	CASSLATSVSTDTQYF
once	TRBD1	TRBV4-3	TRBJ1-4	TGCGCCAGCAGCCAAGAGCCGGGACAGGGGTTTCCTAATGAAAAACTGTTTTTT	CASSQEPGQGFPNEKLFF
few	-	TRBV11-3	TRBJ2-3	TGTGCCAGCAGCTATTCAGGGGGCACAGATACGCAGTATTTT	CASSYSGGTDTQYF
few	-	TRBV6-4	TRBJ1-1	TGTGCCAGCAGAGCGACATTGAACACTGAAGCTTTCTTT	CASRATLNTEAFF
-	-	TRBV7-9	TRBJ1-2	TGTGCCAGCAGCAAAGGGTCAGGGGTAAACTATGGCTACACCTTC	CASSKGSGVNYGYTF
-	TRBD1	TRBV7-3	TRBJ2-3	TGTGCCAGCAGCTCACAGGGGGCGGGCACAGATACGCAGTATTTT	CASSSQGAGTDTQYF
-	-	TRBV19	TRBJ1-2	TGTGCCAGTTATAGCAAAGGGGTTGGCTACACCTTC	CASYSKGVGYTF
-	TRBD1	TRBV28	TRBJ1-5	TGTGCCAGCAGTCTGGGGGGACAGGGGAATCAGCCCCAGCATTTT	CASSLGGQGNQPQHF
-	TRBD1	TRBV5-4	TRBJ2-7	TGTGCCAGCAGCTCGGACAGGTCCTACGAGCAGTACTTC	CASSSDRSYEQYF
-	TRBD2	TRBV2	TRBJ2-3	TGTGCCAGCGCGGGAGTTGCGGCAGATACGCAGTATTTT	CASAGVAADTQYF
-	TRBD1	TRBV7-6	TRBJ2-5	TGTGCCAGCAGCTTAGATGGGGGGAGACAGGGGATCTTGGGGCAAGAGACCCAGTACTTC	CASSLDGGRQGILGQETQYF
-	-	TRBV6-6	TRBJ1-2	TGTGCCAGCAGTTACCGCGAGGGCCATGGCTACACCTTC	CASSYREGHGYTF
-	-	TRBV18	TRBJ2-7	TGTGCCAGCTCCTCGGGAGCCTACGAGCAGTACTTC	CASSSGAYEQYF
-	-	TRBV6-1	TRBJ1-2	TGTGCCAGTCGCCTGCGGGGGGGCCGGGCTGGCTACACCTTC	CASRLRGGRAGYTF
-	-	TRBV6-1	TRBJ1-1	TGTGCCAGCAGTGATTGGTCGTACACTGAAGCTTTCTTT	CASSDWSYTEAFF
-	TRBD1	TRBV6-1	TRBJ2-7	TGTGCCACCCTGACGGACAGGCTTGAGCAGTACTTC	CATLTDRLEQYF
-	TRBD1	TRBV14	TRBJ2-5	TGTGCCAGCAGCCCTAGAACGACGGGACAGGGTAAAGAGACCCAGTACTTC	CASSPRTTGQGKETQYF
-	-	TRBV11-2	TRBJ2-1	TGTGCCAGCAGCTTCGGGACGATCCCGGACGATGAGCAGTTCTTC	CASSFGTIPDDEQFF